This T cell receptor (beta chain) derives from a study of shared clonotypes between healthy human individuals. Study at large: Donor ages ranged 18 to 49 years: a couple of women, a few men.

Germline CDR1 reads SGDLS; CDR2 reads YYNGEE. The CDR3 extends over 15 amino acids. Losses at the gene ends were 4 bases for V and 3 bases for J; bases not matched to a gene: 6. General study results and limits: Clonotype sharing levels among donors were expected to vary with sequencing depth. Compared with clonotypes that all four donors shared, non-shared clonotypes had lower generation probabilities.

Researchers ran the assay at a deep level. Repertoires were generated with immunoSEQ multiplex PCR, while TCRdb's copy carries only in-frame clones and drops some. The sample includes roughly 1.4 million clones, 97% to 99% of them seen just once. For this clone: Its antigen is not known.

Input material: naive CD4+ T cells sorted from blood. Documented subset: CD45RA+ positively selected. The V call is TRBV9, the J call TRBJ2-7, with TRBD2 identical over 11 bases. This TCR was sampled from a man aged 30 to 45 in good health. The CDR3 bases are TGTGCCAGCAGCCCGGGACTAGCGGAGCACTACGAGCAGTACTTC. Protein sequence: CASSPGLAEHYEQYF.